The rows below give T cell receptor beta chains drawn from one sample of a study of blood T cell repertoires in COVID-19. Sequenced by immunoSEQ multiplex PCR; TCRdb stores in-frame clones only, minus some. The data hold some 390,000 clones, with about nine tenths observed a single time. Sequencing used PBMCs or T cells enriched from blood (not recorded which). These receptor sequences come from a woman in her 30s who had recovered from COVID-19. Both conserved end residues are part of each CDR3. Each record gives: V gene, clone size, J gene, D gene, CDR3 protein, CDR3 DNA. A D gene is named only where the DNA matches it firmly. The size of a clone is reported for some rows only, either as once, few or many, or as a class for expanded clones.

v_gene: TRBV11-3
abundance: .
j_gene: TRBJ2-5
d_gene: TRBD2
CDR3aa: CASSLGGGKETQYF
CDR3nt: TGTGCCAGCAGCCTGGGGGGAGGGAAAGAGACCCAGTACTTC

v_gene: TRBV30
abundance: .
j_gene: TRBJ1-4
d_gene: TRBD1
CDR3aa: CATRGDRGSEKLFF
CDR3nt: TGTGCTACGCGTGGGGACAGGGGGAGTGAAAAACTGTTTTTT

v_gene: TRBV27
abundance: once
j_gene: TRBJ2-7
d_gene: .
CDR3aa: CASSLSPSPSLYEQYF
CDR3nt: TGTGCCAGCAGTTTATCGCCCTCCCCTAGTCTCTACGAGCAGTACTTC

v_gene: TRBV7-2
abundance: .
j_gene: TRBJ2-7
d_gene: TRBD2
CDR3aa: CASSPRLAGSSYEQYF
CDR3nt: TGTGCCAGCAGCCCTCGACTAGCGGGGTCAAGCTACGAGCAGTACTTC

v_gene: TRBV28
abundance: .
j_gene: TRBJ2-7
d_gene: TRBD1
CDR3aa: CASSPSSTGFGPYEQYF
CDR3nt: TGTGCCAGCAGTCCCTCCTCGACAGGGTTTGGACCCTACGAGCAGTACTTC

v_gene: TRBV10-3
abundance: .
j_gene: TRBJ1-4
d_gene: .
CDR3aa: CAIGYRDEKLFF
CDR3nt: TGTGCCATCGGATACAGGGATGAAAAACTGTTTTTT

v_gene: TRBV24-1
abundance: .
j_gene: TRBJ1-5
d_gene: TRBD1
CDR3aa: CATSDSGTGQMKPQHF
CDR3nt: TGTGCCACCAGTGATTCCGGGACAGGCCAAATGAAGCCCCAGCATTTT

v_gene: TRBV19
abundance: .
j_gene: TRBJ1-5
d_gene: TRBD1
CDR3aa: CASSSQGGSNQPQHF
CDR3nt: TGTGCCAGTAGTTCTCAGGGGGGCAGCAATCAGCCCCAGCATTTT

v_gene: TRBV6-5
abundance: .
j_gene: TRBJ1-2
d_gene: .
CDR3aa: CAVYRFGYTF
CDR3nt: TGTGCCGTGTACAGGTTCGGCTACACCTTC

v_gene: TRBV12-3/TRBV12-4
abundance: once
j_gene: TRBJ2-7
d_gene: TRBD1
CDR3aa: CASSGQGYEQYF
CDR3nt: TGTGCCAGCAGCGGACAGGGCTACGAGCAGTACTTC

v_gene: TRBV7-2
abundance: .
j_gene: TRBJ2-2
d_gene: .
CDR3aa: CASSLEGMVLGELFF
CDR3nt: TGTGCCAGCAGCTTAGAGGGGATGGTTCTCGGGGAGCTGTTTTTT

v_gene: TRBV12-3/TRBV12-4
abundance: .
j_gene: TRBJ1-1
d_gene: .
CDR3aa: CASKNRNPTEAFF
CDR3nt: TGTGCCAGCAAAAACAGGAATCCCACTGAAGCTTTCTTT

v_gene: TRBV6-5
abundance: .
j_gene: TRBJ2-7
d_gene: TRBD1
CDR3aa: CASRTGGFTYEQYF
CDR3nt: TGTGCCAGCAGGACAGGGGGCTTCACGTACGAGCAGTACTTC

v_gene: TRBV7-3
abundance: .
j_gene: TRBJ1-6
d_gene: .
CDR3aa: CASSESANSPLHF
CDR3nt: TGTGCCAGCAGCGAGAGCGCGAATTCACCCCTCCACTTT

v_gene: TRBV3-1/TRBV3-2
abundance: few
j_gene: TRBJ2-5
d_gene: TRBD2
CDR3aa: CASSPFTSGVETQYF
CDR3nt: TGTGCCAGCAGCCCATTTACTAGCGGGGTAGAGACCCAGTACTTC

v_gene: TRBV6-5
abundance: .
j_gene: TRBJ1-1
d_gene: .
CDR3aa: CAGGTAMNTEAFF
CDR3nt: TGTGCCGGGGGGACGGCCATGAACACTGAAGCTTTCTTT

v_gene: TRBV25-1
abundance: .
j_gene: TRBJ1-2
d_gene: .
CDR3aa: CASSEPGFGGYTF
CDR3nt: TGTGCCAGCAGTGAACCTGGGTTCGGGGGCTACACCTTC

v_gene: TRBV30
abundance: .
j_gene: TRBJ1-1
d_gene: TRBD1
CDR3aa: CAWTDRGIVSGAFF
CDR3nt: TGTGCCTGGACCGACAGGGGGATAGTATCTGGAGCTTTCTTT

v_gene: TRBV19
abundance: .
j_gene: TRBJ2-7
d_gene: TRBD2
CDR3aa: CASRPSGSFNEQYF
CDR3nt: TGTGCCAGTAGACCTAGCGGGAGTTTTAACGAGCAGTACTTC

v_gene: TRBV28
abundance: .
j_gene: TRBJ2-7
d_gene: TRBD1
CDR3aa: CASSDRDRGREQYF
CDR3nt: TGTGCCAGCAGTGACCGGGACAGGGGTCGGGAGCAGTACTTC

v_gene: TRBV28
abundance: .
j_gene: TRBJ1-2
d_gene: TRBD1
CDR3aa: CASSPSPVRGPYGYTF
CDR3nt: TGTGCCAGCAGTCCCTCCCCGGTCAGGGGGCCTTATGGCTACACCTTC

v_gene: TRBV6-2/TRBV6-3
abundance: few
j_gene: TRBJ1-2
d_gene: TRBD1
CDR3aa: CASSSTPGTGFYGYTF
CDR3nt: TGTGCCAGCAGTTCCACGCCCGGGACAGGGTTTTATGGCTACACCTTC

v_gene: TRBV7-2
abundance: .
j_gene: TRBJ2-3
d_gene: .
CDR3aa: CASSFWRGLKAQYF
CDR3nt: TGTGCCAGCAGCTTCTGGCGGGGGCTCAAGGCGCAGTATTTT

v_gene: TRBV18
abundance: .
j_gene: TRBJ1-4
d_gene: .
CDR3aa: CASSPEDEKLFF
CDR3nt: TGTGCCAGCTCACCAGAGGATGAAAAACTGTTTTTT

v_gene: TRBV28
abundance: .
j_gene: TRBJ2-5
d_gene: TRBD2
CDR3aa: CASSLIGGGAGQETQYF
CDR3nt: TGTGCCAGCAGTTTAATCGGCGGGGGGGCGGGCCAAGAGACCCAGTACTTC

v_gene: TRBV3-1/TRBV3-2
abundance: .
j_gene: TRBJ1-6
d_gene: .
CDR3aa: CASTPDSHSYNSPLHF
CDR3nt: TGTGCCAGCACCCCAGACAGTCACTCCTATAATTCACCCCTCCACTTT

v_gene: TRBV30
abundance: .
j_gene: TRBJ2-3
d_gene: TRBD2
CDR3aa: CAWSVPAGGAGDTQYF
CDR3nt: TGTGCCTGGAGTGTACCGGCGGGGGGGGCTGGAGATACGCAGTATTTT

v_gene: TRBV5-1
abundance: .
j_gene: TRBJ2-1
d_gene: .
CDR3aa: CASSLGLRARRSYNEQFF
CDR3nt: TGCGCCAGCAGCTTGGGGCTCCGTGCGAGGAGGTCCTACAATGAGCAGTTCTTC

v_gene: TRBV7-3
abundance: .
j_gene: TRBJ2-3
d_gene: .
CDR3aa: CASSLSSARGTDTQYF
CDR3nt: TGTGCCAGCAGCTTATCCTCGGCTAGAGGCACAGATACGCAGTATTTT

v_gene: TRBV18
abundance: .
j_gene: TRBJ1-5
d_gene: .
CDR3aa: CASSPGGFGNQPQHF
CDR3nt: TGTGCCAGCTCACCGGGGGGATTTGGCAATCAGCCCCAGCATTTT

v_gene: TRBV4-1
abundance: once
j_gene: TRBJ1-1
d_gene: .
CDR3aa: CASSQVWRQLNTEAFF
CDR3nt: TGCGCCAGCAGCCAAGTATGGCGGCAGTTGAACACTGAAGCTTTCTTT

v_gene: TRBV6-2/TRBV6-3
abundance: .
j_gene: TRBJ1-2
d_gene: .
CDR3aa: CASSALPYGYTF
CDR3nt: TGTGCCAGCAGCGCACTCCCCTATGGCTACACCTTC

v_gene: TRBV6-5
abundance: .
j_gene: TRBJ1-1
d_gene: .
CDR3aa: CASMERRARTEAFF
CDR3nt: TGTGCCAGCATGGAAAGGAGGGCGCGGACTGAAGCTTTCTTT

v_gene: TRBV5-1
abundance: .
j_gene: TRBJ1-1
d_gene: .
CDR3aa: CASSFTSQPLNTEAFF
CDR3nt: TGCGCCAGCAGCTTTACATCCCAACCCCTGAACACTGAAGCTTTCTTT

v_gene: TRBV10-3
abundance: .
j_gene: TRBJ1-1
d_gene: .
CDR3aa: CAIKRGDKAFF
CDR3nt: TGTGCCATCAAAAGAGGAGATAAAGCTTTCTTT

v_gene: TRBV6-5
abundance: .
j_gene: TRBJ1-5
d_gene: TRBD1
CDR3aa: CASILYRDRYQPQHF
CDR3nt: TGTGCCAGCATTCTCTACCGGGACAGATATCAGCCCCAGCATTTT

v_gene: TRBV27
abundance: .
j_gene: TRBJ1-1
d_gene: .
CDR3aa: CASSPGLYTEAFF
CDR3nt: TGTGCCAGCAGTCCGGGACTGTACACTGAAGCTTTCTTT

v_gene: TRBV7-9
abundance: .
j_gene: TRBJ2-7
d_gene: TRBD1
CDR3aa: CASSPFRRTGAEQYF
CDR3nt: TGTGCCAGCAGCCCGTTCAGGCGTACAGGGGCCGAGCAGTACTTC

v_gene: TRBV10-3
abundance: .
j_gene: TRBJ1-2
d_gene: .
CDR3aa: CAISTTGGYTF
CDR3nt: TGTGCCATCAGTACTACAGGAGGCTACACCTTC